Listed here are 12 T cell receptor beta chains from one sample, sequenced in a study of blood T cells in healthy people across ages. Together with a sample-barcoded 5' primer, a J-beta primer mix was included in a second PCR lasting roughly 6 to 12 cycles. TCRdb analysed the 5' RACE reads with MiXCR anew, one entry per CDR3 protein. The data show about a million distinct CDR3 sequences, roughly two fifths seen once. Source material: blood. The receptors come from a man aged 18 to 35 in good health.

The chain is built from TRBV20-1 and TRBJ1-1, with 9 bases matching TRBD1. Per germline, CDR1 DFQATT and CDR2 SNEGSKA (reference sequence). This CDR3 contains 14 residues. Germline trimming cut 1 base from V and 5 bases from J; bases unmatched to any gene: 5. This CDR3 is CSARGSGTGTEAFF. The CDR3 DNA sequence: TGCAGTGCTAGAGGATCCGGGACAGGGACTGAAGCTTTCTTT.

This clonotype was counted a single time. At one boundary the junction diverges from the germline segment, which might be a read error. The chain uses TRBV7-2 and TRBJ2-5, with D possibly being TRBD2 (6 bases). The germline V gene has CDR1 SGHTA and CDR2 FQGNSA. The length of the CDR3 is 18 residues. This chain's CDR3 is CANSLGGSPLISYNEQYF. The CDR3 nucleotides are TGTGCCAACAGCTTGGGGGGTAGTCCCCTTATCTCCTACAATGAGCAGTACTTC.

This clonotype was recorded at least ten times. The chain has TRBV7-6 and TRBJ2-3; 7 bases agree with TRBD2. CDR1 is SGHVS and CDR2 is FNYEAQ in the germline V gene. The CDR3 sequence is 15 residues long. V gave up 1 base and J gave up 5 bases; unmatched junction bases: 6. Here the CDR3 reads CASSLVGLAVDTQYF. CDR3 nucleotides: TGTGCCAGCAGCTTAGTGGGCCTAGCGGTAGATACGCAGTATTTT.

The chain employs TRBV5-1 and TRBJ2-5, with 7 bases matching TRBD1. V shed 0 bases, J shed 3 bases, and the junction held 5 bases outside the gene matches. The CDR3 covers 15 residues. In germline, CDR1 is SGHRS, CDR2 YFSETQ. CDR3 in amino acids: CASSLEAGTEETQYF. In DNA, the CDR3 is TGCGCCAGCAGCTTGGAAGCCGGGACAGAAGAGACCCAGTACTTC.

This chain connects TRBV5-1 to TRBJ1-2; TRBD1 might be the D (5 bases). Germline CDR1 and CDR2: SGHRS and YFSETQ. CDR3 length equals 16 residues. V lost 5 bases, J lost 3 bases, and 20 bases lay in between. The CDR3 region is CASREFGTVEHYGYTF. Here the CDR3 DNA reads TGCGCCAGCAGAGAATTCGGGACGGTCGAACACTATGGCTACACCTTC.

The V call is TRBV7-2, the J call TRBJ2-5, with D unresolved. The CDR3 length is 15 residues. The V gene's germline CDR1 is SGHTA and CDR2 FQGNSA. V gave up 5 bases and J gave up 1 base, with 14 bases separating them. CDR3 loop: CASSPQPMFQETQYF. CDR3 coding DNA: TGTGCCAGCAGCCCTCAGCCGATGTTCCAAGAGACCCAGTACTTC.

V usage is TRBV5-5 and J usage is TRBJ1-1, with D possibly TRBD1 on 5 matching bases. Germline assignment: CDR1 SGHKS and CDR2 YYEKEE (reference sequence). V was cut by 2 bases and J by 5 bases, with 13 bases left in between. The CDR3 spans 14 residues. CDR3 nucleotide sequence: TGTGCCAGCAGCTTCTTGACGGAGGGGACTGAAGCTTTCTTT. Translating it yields CASSFLTEGTEAFF.

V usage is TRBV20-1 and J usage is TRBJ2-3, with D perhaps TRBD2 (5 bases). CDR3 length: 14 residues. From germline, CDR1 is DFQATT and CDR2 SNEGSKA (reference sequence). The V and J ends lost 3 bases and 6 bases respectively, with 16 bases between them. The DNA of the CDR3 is TGCAGTGCTAGGACTATAACTAGTCTCGATACGCAGTATTTT. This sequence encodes CSARTITSLDTQYF.

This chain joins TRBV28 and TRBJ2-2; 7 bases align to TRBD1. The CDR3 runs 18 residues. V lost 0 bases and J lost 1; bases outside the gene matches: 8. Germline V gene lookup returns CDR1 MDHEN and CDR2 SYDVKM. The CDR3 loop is CASSLWGIRDRNTGELFF. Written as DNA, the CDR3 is TGTGCCAGCAGTTTATGGGGCATCCGGGACAGGAACACCGGGGAGCTGTTTTTT.

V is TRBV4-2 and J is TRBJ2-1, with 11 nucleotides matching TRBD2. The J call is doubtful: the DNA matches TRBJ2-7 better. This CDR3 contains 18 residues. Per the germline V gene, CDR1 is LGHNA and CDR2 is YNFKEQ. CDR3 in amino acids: CASSQDVASGGYYNEQYF. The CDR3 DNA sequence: TGTGCCAGCAGCCAAGACGTGGCTAGCGGGGGGTACTACAATGAGCAGTACTTC.

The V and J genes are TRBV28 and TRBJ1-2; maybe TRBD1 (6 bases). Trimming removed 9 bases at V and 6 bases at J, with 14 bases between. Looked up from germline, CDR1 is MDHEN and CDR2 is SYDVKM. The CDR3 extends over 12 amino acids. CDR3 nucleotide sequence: TGTGCCAGTACCCCAGGGGAACATGGCTACACCTTC. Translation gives CASTPGEHGYTF.

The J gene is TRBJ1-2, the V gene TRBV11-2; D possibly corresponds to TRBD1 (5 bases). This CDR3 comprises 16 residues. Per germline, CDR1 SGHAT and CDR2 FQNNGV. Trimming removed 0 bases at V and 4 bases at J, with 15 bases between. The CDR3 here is CASSLDYWQGPYGYTF. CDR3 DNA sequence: TGTGCCAGCAGCTTAGATTATTGGCAGGGCCCCTATGGCTACACCTTC.